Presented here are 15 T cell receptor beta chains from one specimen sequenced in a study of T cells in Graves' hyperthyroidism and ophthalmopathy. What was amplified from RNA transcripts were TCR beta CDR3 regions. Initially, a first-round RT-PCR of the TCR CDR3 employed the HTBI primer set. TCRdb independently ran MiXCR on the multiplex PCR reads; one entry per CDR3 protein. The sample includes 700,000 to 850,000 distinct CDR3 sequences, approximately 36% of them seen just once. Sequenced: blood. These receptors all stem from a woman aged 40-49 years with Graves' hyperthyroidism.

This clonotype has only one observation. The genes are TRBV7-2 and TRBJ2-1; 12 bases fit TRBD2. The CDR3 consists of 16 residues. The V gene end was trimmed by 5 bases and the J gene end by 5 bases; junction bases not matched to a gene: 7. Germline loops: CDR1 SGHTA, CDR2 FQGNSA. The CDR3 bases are TGTGCCAGCAGCGGGCGGGGACTAGCGGGCGACAATGAGCAGTTCTTC. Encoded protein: CASSGRGLAGDNEQFF.

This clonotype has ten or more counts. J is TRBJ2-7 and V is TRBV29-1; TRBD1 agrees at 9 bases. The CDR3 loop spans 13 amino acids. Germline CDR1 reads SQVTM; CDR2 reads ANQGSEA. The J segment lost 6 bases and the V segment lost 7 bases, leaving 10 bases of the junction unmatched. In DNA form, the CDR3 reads TGCAGCGCAGCCGGGACAGGGTGGTTCGAGCAGTACTTC. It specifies CSAAGTGWFEQYF.

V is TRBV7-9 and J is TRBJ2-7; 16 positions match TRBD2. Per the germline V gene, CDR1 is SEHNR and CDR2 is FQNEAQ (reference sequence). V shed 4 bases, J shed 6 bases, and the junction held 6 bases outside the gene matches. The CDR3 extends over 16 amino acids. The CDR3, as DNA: TGTGCCAGCAGCTCCGGGACTAGCGGGGGGGCAGTCGAGCAGTACTTC. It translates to CASSSGTSGGAVEQYF. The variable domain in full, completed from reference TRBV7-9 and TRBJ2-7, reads DTGVSQNPRHKITKRGQNVTFRCDPISEHNRLYWYRQTLGQGPEFLTYFQNEAQLEKSRLLSDRFSAERPKGSFSTLEIQRTEQGDSAMYLCASSSGTSGGAVEQYFGPGTRLTVT.

The CDR3 DNA sequence: TGTGCCAGCAGCCTCACTCCCGAGGGGGAGGGCCCGGGGTATGGCTACACCTTC. It codes for CASSLTPEGEGPGYGYTF. The chain joins TRBV9 to TRBJ1-2; maybe TRBD1 (6 bases). There are 18 residues in the CDR3. V was pared by 4 bases and J by 5 bases, with 27 bases between. Germline CDR1 and CDR2: SGDLS and YYNGEE. Full variable domain (missing parts from reference TRBV9 and TRBJ1-2): DSGVTQTPKHLITATGQRVTLRCSPRSGDLSVYWYQQSLDQGLQFLIQYYNGEERAKGNILERFSAQQFPDLHSELNLSSLELGDSALYFCASSLTPEGEGPGYGYTFGSGTRLTVV.

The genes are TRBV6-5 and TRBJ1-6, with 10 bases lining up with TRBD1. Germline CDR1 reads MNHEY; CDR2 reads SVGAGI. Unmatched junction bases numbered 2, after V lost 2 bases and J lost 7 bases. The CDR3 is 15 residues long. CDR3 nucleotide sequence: TGTGCCAGCAGTTACGACAGGGGGCTAAATTCACCCCTCCACTTT. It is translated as CASSYDRGLNSPLHF.

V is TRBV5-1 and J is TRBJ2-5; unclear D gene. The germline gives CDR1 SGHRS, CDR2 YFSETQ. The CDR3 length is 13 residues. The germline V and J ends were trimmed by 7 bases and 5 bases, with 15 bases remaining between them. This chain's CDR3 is CASRDSGGETQYF. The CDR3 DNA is TGCGCCAGCCGAGATTCGGGTGGGGAGACCCAGTACTTC.

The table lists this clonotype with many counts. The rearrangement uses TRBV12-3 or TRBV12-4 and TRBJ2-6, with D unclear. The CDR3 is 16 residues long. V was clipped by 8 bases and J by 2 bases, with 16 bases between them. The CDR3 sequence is CASVAQPPPGANVLTF. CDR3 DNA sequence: TGTGCCAGCGTGGCACAACCACCCCCTGGGGCCAACGTCCTGACTTTC.

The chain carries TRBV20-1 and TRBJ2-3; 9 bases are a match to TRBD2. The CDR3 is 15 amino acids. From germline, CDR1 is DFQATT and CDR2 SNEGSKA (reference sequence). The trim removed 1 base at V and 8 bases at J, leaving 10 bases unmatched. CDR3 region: CSARGLAEAIGTQYF. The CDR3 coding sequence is TGCAGTGCTAGAGGACTAGCGGAAGCAATTGGTACGCAGTATTTT.

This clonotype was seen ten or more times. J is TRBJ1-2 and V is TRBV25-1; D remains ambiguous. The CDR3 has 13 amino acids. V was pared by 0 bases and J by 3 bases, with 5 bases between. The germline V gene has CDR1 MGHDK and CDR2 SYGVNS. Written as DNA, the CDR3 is TGTGCCAGCAGTGAATACCCCGACTATGGCTACACCTTC. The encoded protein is CASSEYPDYGYTF.

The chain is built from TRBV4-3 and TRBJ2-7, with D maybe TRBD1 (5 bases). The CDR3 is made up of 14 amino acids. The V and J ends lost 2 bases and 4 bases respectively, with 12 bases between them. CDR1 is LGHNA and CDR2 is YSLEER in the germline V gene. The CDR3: CASSQITGTYEQYF. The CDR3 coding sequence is TGCGCCAGCAGCCAAATAACAGGAACGTACGAGCAGTACTTC.

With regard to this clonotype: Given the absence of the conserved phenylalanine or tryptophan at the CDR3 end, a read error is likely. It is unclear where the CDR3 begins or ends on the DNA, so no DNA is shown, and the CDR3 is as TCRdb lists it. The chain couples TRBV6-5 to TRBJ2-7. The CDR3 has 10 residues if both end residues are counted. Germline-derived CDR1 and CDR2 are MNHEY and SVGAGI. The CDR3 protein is CASSYSRAYT.

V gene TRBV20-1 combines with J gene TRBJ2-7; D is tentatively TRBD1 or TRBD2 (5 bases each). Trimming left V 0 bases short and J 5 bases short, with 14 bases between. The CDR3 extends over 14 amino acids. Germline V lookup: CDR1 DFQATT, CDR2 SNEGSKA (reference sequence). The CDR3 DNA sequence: TGCAGTGCTAGAGATCAAATGAGGGACCACGAGCAGTACTTC. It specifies CSARDQMRDHEQYF.

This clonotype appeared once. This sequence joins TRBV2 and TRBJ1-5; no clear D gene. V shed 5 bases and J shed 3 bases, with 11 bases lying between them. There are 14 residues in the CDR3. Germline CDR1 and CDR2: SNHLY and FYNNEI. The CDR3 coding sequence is TGTGCCAGCAGTTACACGGCAGTCAATCAGCCCCAGCATTTT. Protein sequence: CASSYTAVNQPQHF.

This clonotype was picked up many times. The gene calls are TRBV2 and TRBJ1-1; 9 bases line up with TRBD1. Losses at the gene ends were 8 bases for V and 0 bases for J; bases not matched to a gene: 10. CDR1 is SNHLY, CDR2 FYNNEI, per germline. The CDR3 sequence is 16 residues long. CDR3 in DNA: TGTGCCAGCGGGGGACAGGGCTCTCGGATGAACACTGAAGCTTTCTTT. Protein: CASGGQGSRMNTEAFF.

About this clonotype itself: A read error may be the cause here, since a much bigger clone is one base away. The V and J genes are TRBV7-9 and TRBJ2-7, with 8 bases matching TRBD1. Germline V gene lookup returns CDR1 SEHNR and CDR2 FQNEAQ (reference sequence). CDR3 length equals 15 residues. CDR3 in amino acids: CANSFDGQGSYEQYF. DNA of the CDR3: TGTGCCAACAGCTTCGATGGACAGGGATCCTACGAGCAGTACTTC.